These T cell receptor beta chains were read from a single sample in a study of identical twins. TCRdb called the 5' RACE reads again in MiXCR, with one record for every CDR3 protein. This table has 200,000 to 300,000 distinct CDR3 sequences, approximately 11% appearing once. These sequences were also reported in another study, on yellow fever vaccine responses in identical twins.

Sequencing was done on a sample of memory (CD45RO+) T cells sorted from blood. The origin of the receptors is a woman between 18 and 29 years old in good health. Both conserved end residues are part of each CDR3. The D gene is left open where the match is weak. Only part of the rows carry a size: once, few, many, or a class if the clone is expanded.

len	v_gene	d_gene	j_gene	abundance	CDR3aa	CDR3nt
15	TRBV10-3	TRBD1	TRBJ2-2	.	CAISGRQGYTGELFF	TGTGCCATCAGTGGGAGACAGGGGTACACCGGGGAGCTGTTTTTT
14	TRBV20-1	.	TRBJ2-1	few	CSAMRGSYGNEQFF	TGCAGTGCTATGAGGGGGTCATATGGCAATGAGCAGTTCTTC
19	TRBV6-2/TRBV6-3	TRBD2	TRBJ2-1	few	CASSYSNVLGLAAYNEQFF	TGTGCCAGCAGTTACTCGAATGTTCTTGGACTAGCGGCCTACAATGAGCAGTTCTTC
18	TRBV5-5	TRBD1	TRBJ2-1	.	CASSNRDRLMVGQNEQFF	TGTGCCAGCAGCAACCGGGACAGGTTGATGGTCGGTCAGAATGAGCAGTTCTTC
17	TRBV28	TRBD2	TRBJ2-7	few	CASSPPPSSGFYDEQYF	TGTGCCAGCAGTCCCCCCCCGTCTAGCGGGTTTTATGACGAGCAGTACTTC
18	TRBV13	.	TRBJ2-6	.	CASSLRVRAKSGANVLTF	TGTGCCAGCAGCTTACGCGTCAGGGCCAAATCTGGGGCCAACGTCCTGACTTTC
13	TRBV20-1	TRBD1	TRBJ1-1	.	CSASRQGRTEAFF	TGCAGTGCTAGCCGACAGGGGAGGACTGAAGCTTTCTTT
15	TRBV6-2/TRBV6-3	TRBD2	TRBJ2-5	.	CASSHWSGREETQYF	TGTGCCAGCAGTCATTGGAGCGGGAGAGAAGAGACCCAGTACTTC
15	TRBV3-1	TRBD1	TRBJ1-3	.	CASSQGSGGRNTIYF	TGTGCCAGCAGCCAAGGGTCAGGGGGCAGAAACACCATATATTTT
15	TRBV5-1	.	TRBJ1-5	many	CASSLTGMSNQPQHF	TGCGCCAGCAGCTTGACAGGGATGAGCAATCAGCCCCAGCATTTT
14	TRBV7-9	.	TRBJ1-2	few	CASSLNEQSYGYTF	TGTGCCAGCAGCTTAAATGAACAGTCCTATGGCTACACCTTC
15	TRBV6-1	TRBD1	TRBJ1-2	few	CASRGERTGRYGYTF	TGTGCCAGCAGGGGAGAGAGGACAGGCCGATATGGCTACACCTTC
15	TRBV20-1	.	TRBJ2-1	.	CSARVGSRSYNEQFF	TGCAGTGCTAGAGTTGGGAGTCGCTCCTACAATGAGCAGTTCTTC
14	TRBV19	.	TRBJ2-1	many	CASRQGNSYNEQFF	TGTGCCAGTAGACAGGGAAACTCCTACAATGAGCAGTTCTTC
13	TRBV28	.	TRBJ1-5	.	CASNLQGYQPQHF	TGTGCCAGCAACCTACAGGGTTACCAGCCCCAGCATTTT
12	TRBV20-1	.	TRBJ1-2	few	CSARLPDYGYTF	TGCAGTGCTAGACTTCCGGACTATGGCTACACCTTC
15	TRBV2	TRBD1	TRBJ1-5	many	CASSEVIGTGQPQHF	TGTGCCAGCAGTGAAGTGATTGGGACAGGACAGCCCCAGCATTTT